This T cell receptor (beta chain) was captured by sequencing in a study of blood T cell repertoires in COVID-19. About the study: Sources were T cells, B-cell-depleted T cells, or PBMCs; the material itself was cDNA or gDNA.

In the authors' methods: The authors estimated nucleated cell counts from reference gene primer amplification. TCRdb keeps only in-frame clones here, not all; method: immunoSEQ multiplex PCR. Clone size and the V and J calls come from that table; the DNA yielded D and trimming. The data contain under 200,000 clones, roughly 81% of them singletons. CDR3 length equals 15 residues. Trimming stripped 0 bases from V and 5 bases from J, with 9 bases between. Germline CDR1 and CDR2: SGHRS and YFSETQ. The genes are TRBV5-1 and TRBJ1-6, with D unclear. Sample: peripheral blood. This TCR was sampled from an elderly woman with acute or convalescent COVID-19. This CDR3 is CASSLGQADNSPLHF. CDR3 nucleotide sequence: TGCGCCAGCAGCTTGGGTCAGGCTGATAATTCACCCCTCCACTTT.